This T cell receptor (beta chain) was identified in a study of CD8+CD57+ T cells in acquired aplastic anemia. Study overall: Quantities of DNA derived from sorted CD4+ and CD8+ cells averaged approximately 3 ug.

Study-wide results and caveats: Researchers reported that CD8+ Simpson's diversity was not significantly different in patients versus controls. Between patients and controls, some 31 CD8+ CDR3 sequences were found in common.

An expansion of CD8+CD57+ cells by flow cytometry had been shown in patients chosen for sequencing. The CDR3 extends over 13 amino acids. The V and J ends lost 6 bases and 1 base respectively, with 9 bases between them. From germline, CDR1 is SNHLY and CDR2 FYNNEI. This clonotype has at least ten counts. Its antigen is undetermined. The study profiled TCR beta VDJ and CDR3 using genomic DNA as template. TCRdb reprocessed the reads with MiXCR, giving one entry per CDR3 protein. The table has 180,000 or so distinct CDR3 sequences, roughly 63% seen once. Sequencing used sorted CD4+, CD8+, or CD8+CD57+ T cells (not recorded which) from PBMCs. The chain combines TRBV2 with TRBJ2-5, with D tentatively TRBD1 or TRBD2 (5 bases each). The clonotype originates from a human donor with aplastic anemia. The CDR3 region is CASRAGAQETQYF. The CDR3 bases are TGTGCCAGCAGGGCCGGGGCCCAAGAGACCCAGTACTTC.